This T cell receptor beta chain was captured by sequencing in a study of shared clonotypes between healthy human individuals. The CDR3 has 19 amino acids. Germline CDR1 is WNHNN and CDR2 is SYGVQD (reference sequence). V was cut by 8 bases and J by 0 bases, with 26 bases left in between. Only CD45RO-negative cells positively selected for CCR7 counted as naive CD8 cells, so terminally differentiated effector memory CD45RA+ cells were excluded. Splitting of each subset's genomic DNA was done evenly across several immunoSEQ plates. TCRdb keeps only in-frame clones here, not all; method: immunoSEQ multiplex PCR. The sample yields 760,000 or so clones, just over 95% seen once.

The clonotype originates from a man aged 25-45 years in good health. What was sequenced was naive CD8+ T cells sorted from blood. This rearrangement joins TRBV10-1 to TRBJ1-3; D may be TRBD1 (5 bases). This chain's CDR3 is CASSTPPLTQARSGNTIYF. The CDR3 coding sequence is TGCGCCAGCTCAACCCCCCCACTTACACAGGCGCGCTCTGGAAACACCATATATTTT.